This T cell receptor (beta chain) was sequenced in a study of CXCR3-negative and CXCR3-positive naive CD8 T cells. Points from the study as a whole: Both of the naive subsets showed about the same high diversity, but memory CD8+ cells had much less. The TRBV-TRBJ usage of naive CXCR3-negative and CXCR3-positive cells was similar, but that of memory cells differed.

Germline V CDR1 and CDR2: SQVTM, ANQGSEA. The CDR3 runs to 11 residues. Researchers prepared the TRB cDNA libraries using 5' RACE with UMI labels. Reprocessing the 5' RACE reads, TCRdb reports a single entry for every CDR3 protein and omits DNA. There are about 28,000 distinct CDR3 sequences in the sample, with about 9.4% held by the top ten. A remark on this clonotype: The antigen is not known.

This clonotype was sampled from a human donor in good health. Some clones in this sample may be carry-over from other donors' samples. The chain combines TRBV29-1 with TRBJ2-1. The specimen sequenced was memory CD8+ T cells from blood. The CDR3 sequence is CSVVQNNEQFF.